The next 18 T cell receptor beta chains were all read from a single sample in a study of T cells in women clearing cervical HPV infection. The repertoire was sequenced with immunoSEQ multiplex PCR; TCRdb's copy has only in-frame clones and lacks some. The sample yields approximately 32,000 clones, of which the top ten take up about 7%. Input material: blood buffy coat. The source of these receptors is a woman between 18 and 70 years old with a cervical HPV16 infection that either progressed to CIN3+ or cleared (not recorded which).

Notes on this clone: The read terminates 3 residues ahead of where the CDR3 ends, so the germline J gene completes it. This chain links TRBV4-2 with TRBJ2-7, with TRBD2 matching 15 bases. V was clipped by 3 bases and J by 3 bases; unmatched bases: 6. Per germline, CDR1 LGHNA and CDR2 YNFKEQ. The CDR3 spans 17 residues. CDR3 in amino acids: CASSQGLAGGVGYEQYF. The covered CDR3 bases are TGTGCCAGCAGCCAGGGACTAGCGGGGGGCGTCGGCTACGAG.

Remarks on this clone: The read halts 3 residues ahead of the CDR3 end, with the missing end drawn from the germline J gene. Other DNA variants within this sample encode the same CDR3. The chain uses TRBV29-1 and TRBJ1-3; no firm D call. Trimming took off 5 bases at V and 0 bases at J, with 17 bases between the two ends. Germline CDR1 reads SQVTM; CDR2 reads ANQGSEA. The CDR3 spans 16 residues. The sequenced part of the CDR3 DNA is TGCAGCGTTTCGTACCGGCAGGTCAACTCTGGAAACACC. Amino acid sequence: CSVSYRQVNSGNT. The full CDR3 protein reads CSVSYRQVNSGNTIYF.

As to this clone: The read falls 3 residues short of the CDR3 end, and the missing part is taken from the germline J gene. V is TRBV19 and J is TRBJ1-5; D ambiguous. The germline CDR1 and CDR2 sequences are LNHDA and SQIVND (reference sequence). The length of the CDR3 is 15 residues. The germline V and J ends were trimmed by 3 bases and 0 bases, with 9 bases remaining between them. The covered CDR3 bases are TGTGCCAGTAGTATGATGGCAGGTAGCAATCAGCCC. Residues: CASSMMAGSNQP. The whole CDR3 sequence reads CASSMMAGSNQPQHF.

About this clone itself: The observed sequence ends 3 residues before the CDR3 terminus, with the missing tail filled in from the germline J gene. The chain has TRBV10-1 and TRBJ2-3; 15 bases line up with TRBD2. V lost 4 bases to trimming and J lost 5 bases; unmatched junction nucleotides: 16. Germline assignment: CDR1 WNHNN and CDR2 SYGVQD (reference sequence). CDR3 length: 20 amino acids. The CDR3 region is CASSGTRGTSGGLGRDTQYF. CDR3 DNA, as far as it was read: TGCGCCAGCAGTGGGACCAGGGGGACTAGCGGGGGGCTAGGTAGAGATACG.

Points on this clone: The CDR3 is cut off 3 residues early in the read; its end comes from the germline J gene. The V call is TRBV11-2, the J call TRBJ1-2; D unclear. Germline V gives CDR1 SGHAT, CDR2 FQNNGV. CDR3 length equals 12 residues. CDR3 sequence reads: CASRSGLLGYTF. CDR3 DNA, as far as it was read: TGTGCCAGCAGATCCGGACTCTTAGGC.

On this clone: The read gets to within 3 residues of the CDR3 end, and the germline J gene fills in the rest. This sequence joins TRBV6-2 or TRBV6-3 and TRBJ1-6, with D possibly TRBD1 on 5 matching bases. Trimming removed 8 bases at V and 5 bases at J, with 7 bases between. Germline-derived CDR1 and CDR2 are MNHEY and SVGEGT. The CDR3 is 12 residues long. The CDR3 bases that were read are TGTGCCAGCGACAGAAATAATTCACCC. Translated: CASDRNNSP. The complete CDR3 reads CASDRNNSPLHF.

A remark on this clone: The CDR3 goes on 3 residues after the read ends, and that part is filled in from the germline J gene. The same CDR3 is also encoded by other DNA sequences in this sample. The chain is built from TRBV19 and TRBJ1-2; the D is unclear. Looked up from germline, CDR1 is LNHDA and CDR2 is SQIVND (reference sequence). This CDR3 contains 15 residues. The CDR3 spells CASSISLNVRAGYTF. CDR3 DNA, as far as it was read: TGTGCCAGTAGTATCTCCCTTAATGTAAGGGCTGGG.

A note on this clone: The read ends 3 residues before the CDR3 terminus; that terminus is restored from the germline J gene. The chain links TRBV20-1 to TRBJ2-7; the match to TRBD2 covers 8 bases. V lost 4 bases, J lost 6 bases, and 8 bases stayed unmatched. The CDR3 is made up of 13 amino acids. Germline V gene lookup returns CDR1 DFQATT and CDR2 SNEGSKA (reference sequence). CDR3 region: CSATPPGGREQYF. The sequenced part of the CDR3 DNA is TGCAGTGCTACCCCGCCGGGGGGGCGCGAG.

Concerning this clone: The junction and the germline gene differ at one end; a read error may be behind it. The read ends 3 residues before the CDR3 terminus; that terminus is restored from the germline J gene. The chain is built from TRBV7-9 and TRBJ2-5, with D maybe TRBD2 (6 bases). CDR1 and CDR2 from the germline V gene are SEHNR and FQNEAQ (reference sequence). The CDR3 runs to 15 residues. The CDR3 DNA, read in part, is TGTGCCAGCGGCTTAGCGAGCGGGTACCAAGAGACC. It codes for CASGLASGYQET. The entire CDR3 protein reads CASGLASGYQETQYF.

Of note for this clone: Sequencing ends 3 residues short of the CDR3 end; the germline J gene provides the rest. The genes are TRBV19 and TRBJ2-7; D not certain. CDR3 length: 14 residues. Trimming took 1 base from V and 0 from J, leaving 7 bases between them. Germline CDR1 is LNHDA and CDR2 is SQIVND (reference sequence). Incomplete CDR3 DNA: TGTGCCAGTAGTATAGGCGGTCACTCCTACGAG. This translates into CASSIGGHSYE. The complete CDR3 reads CASSIGGHSYEQYF.

On this clone: The junction departs from the called germline gene at one end, perhaps through a read error. The DNA ends 3 residues before the CDR3 does, and the rest of the CDR3 is filled in from the germline J gene. V usage is TRBV6-1 and J usage is TRBJ2-7; 13 nucleotides align to TRBD2. This CDR3 is 18 amino acids long. Germline V CDR1 and CDR2: MNHNS, SASEGT. The CDR3 spells CASSEGGTSGVSSYEQYF. CDR3 bases read: TGTGCCAGCAGCGAAGGCGGGACTAGCGGGGTGAGCTCCTACGAG.

About this clone itself: Read sequence stops 3 residues before the CDR3 end, and the germline J gene provides the missing end. The chain recombines TRBV30 with TRBJ1-4; 7 nucleotides match TRBD1. Germline V gene sequence: CDR1 GTSNPN, CDR2 SVGIG (reference sequence). Trimming at V came to 3 bases and at J to 4 bases, leaving 2 bases not matched to a gene. CDR3 length: 13 amino acids. CDR3 amino acids: CAWRQGLNEKLFF. The sequenced part of the CDR3 DNA is TGTGCCTGGAGACAGGGGCTTAATGAAAAA. Full variable domain (remainder filled in from reference TRBV30 and TRBJ1-4): SQTIHQWPATLVQPVGSPLSLECTVEGTSNPNLYWYRQAAGRGLQLLFYSVGIGQISSEVPQNLSASRPQDRQFILSSKKLLLSDSGFYLCAWRQGLNEKLFFGSGTQLSVL.

Details on this clone: The read terminates 3 residues before the CDR3 end, so the remaining end is supplied by the germline J gene. The chain carries TRBV19 and TRBJ2-7, with D unresolved. CDR1 LNHDA and CDR2 SQIVND come from the germline V gene (reference sequence). V lost 10 bases and J lost 3, with 13 bases in between. CDR3 length: 12 amino acids. CDR3 residues: CATSDRLYEQYF. The part of the CDR3 DNA that was read is TGTGCCACTTCCGACCGACTCTACGAG.

In the case of this clone: The CDR3 end lies 3 residues beyond the end of the read and is filled in from the germline J gene. V and J are TRBV2 and TRBJ1-5, with D perhaps TRBD1 (6 bases). The CDR3 runs to 13 residues. V lost 6 bases and J 9 bases, leaving 15 bases between the germline ends. The germline V gene has CDR1 SNHLY and CDR2 FYNNEI. CDR3 DNA (partial): TGTGCCAGCAGAGGACAGAGTACGATGCCC. It is translated as CASRGQSTMP. The CDR3 in full is CASRGQSTMPQHF.

A note on this clone: The missing CDR3 end, 3 residues past where the read stops, is filled in from the germline J gene. Within the sample, other DNA sequences also encode this same CDR3. The chain employs TRBV7-3 and TRBJ1-2; perhaps TRBD1 as D (6 bases). Germline CDR1 is SGHTA and CDR2 is FQGTGA. This CDR3 comprises 15 residues. CDR3 sequence: CASSRLAGGTDTYTF. Partial CDR3 DNA: TGTGCCAGCAGCCGACTAGCGGGGGGCACAGATACC.

About this clone itself: Read data end 3 residues before the CDR3 end; the end is taken from the germline J gene. The rearrangement links TRBV7-2 to TRBJ1-5; no reliable D call. V shed 3 bases and J shed 4 bases, with 7 bases lying between them. Germline loops: CDR1 SGHTA, CDR2 FQGNSA. This CDR3 comprises 13 residues. The CDR3 here is CASSFHLNQPQHF. Partial CDR3 DNA: TGTGCCAGCAGCTTCCACCTAAATCAGCCC.

Concerning this clone itself: The CDR3 goes on 3 residues after the read ends, and that part is filled in from the germline J gene. This chain connects TRBV5-6 to TRBJ1-1, with a weak D call TRBD1 (5 bases). Between the trimmed V and J ends, which lost 4 bases and 4 bases, there was a span of 14 bases. The CDR3 contains 14 residues. CDR1 SGHDT and CDR2 YYEEEE come from the germline V gene. CDR3 residues: CASSLPGRGTEAFF. CDR3 DNA (partial): TGTGCCAGCAGCCTCCCAGGGCGGGGCACTGAA.

Turning to this clone: The read ends 3 residues before the CDR3 terminus; that terminus is restored from the germline J gene. This chain joins TRBV3-1 (or the pseudogene TRBV3-2) and TRBJ2-7, with a tentative D call TRBD1 (6 bases). The V gene's germline CDR1 is LGHDT and CDR2 YNNKEL (reference sequence). Between the trimmed V and J ends, which lost 3 bases and 0 bases, there was a span of 9 bases. The CDR3 totals 14 residues. The DNA read from the CDR3 is TGTGCCAGCAGCCAGGGGGACATCTCCTACGAG. It translates to CASSQGDISYE. The CDR3 in its entirety is CASSQGDISYEQYF.